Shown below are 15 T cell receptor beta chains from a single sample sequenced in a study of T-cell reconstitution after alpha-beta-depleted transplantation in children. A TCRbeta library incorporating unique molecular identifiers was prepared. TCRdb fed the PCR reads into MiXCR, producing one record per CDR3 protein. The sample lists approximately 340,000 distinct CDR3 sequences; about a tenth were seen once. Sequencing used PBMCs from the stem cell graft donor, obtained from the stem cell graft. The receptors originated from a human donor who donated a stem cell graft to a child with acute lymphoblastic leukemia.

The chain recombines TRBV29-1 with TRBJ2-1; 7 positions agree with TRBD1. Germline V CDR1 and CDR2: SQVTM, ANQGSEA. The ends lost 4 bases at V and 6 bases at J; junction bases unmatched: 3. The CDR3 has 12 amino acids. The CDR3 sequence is CSVVRQGNEQFF. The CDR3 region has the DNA TGCAGCGTTGTTAGACAGGGCAATGAGCAGTTCTTC.

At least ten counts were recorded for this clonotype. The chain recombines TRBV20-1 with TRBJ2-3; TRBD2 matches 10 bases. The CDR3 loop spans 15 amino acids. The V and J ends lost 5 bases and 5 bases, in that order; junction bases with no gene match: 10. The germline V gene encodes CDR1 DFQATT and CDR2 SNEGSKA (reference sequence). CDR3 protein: CSASTSGIGGDTQYF. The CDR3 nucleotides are TGCAGTGCTTCCACTAGCGGGATTGGGGGAGATACGCAGTATTTT.

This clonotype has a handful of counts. CDR3 sequence: CASSSGRTGSYGELFF. The CDR3 coding sequence is TGTGCCAGCAGTTCTGGCCGGACAGGCTCCTACGGGGAGCTGTTTTTT. V gene TRBV27 combines with J gene TRBJ2-2; 7 bases are shared with TRBD1. CDR1 is MNHEY, CDR2 SMNVEV, per germline (reference sequence). The V segment lost 4 bases and the J segment 7 bases; nucleotides outside the gene matches: 12. This CDR3 is 16 amino acids long.

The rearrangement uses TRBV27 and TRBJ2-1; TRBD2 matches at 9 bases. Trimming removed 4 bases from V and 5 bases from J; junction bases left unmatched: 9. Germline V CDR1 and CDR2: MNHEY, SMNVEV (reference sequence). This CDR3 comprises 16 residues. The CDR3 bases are TGTGCCAGCAGTTCAAGGGTGGCGGGAGGGCACAATGAGCAGTTCTTC. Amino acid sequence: CASSSRVAGGHNEQFF.

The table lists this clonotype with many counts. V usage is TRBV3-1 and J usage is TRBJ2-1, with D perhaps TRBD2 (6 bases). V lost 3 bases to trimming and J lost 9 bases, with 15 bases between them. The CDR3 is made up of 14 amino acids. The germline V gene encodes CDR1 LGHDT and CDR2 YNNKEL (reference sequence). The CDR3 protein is CASSQGSGVLEQFF. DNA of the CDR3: TGTGCCAGCAGCCAGGGGTCGGGAGTCCTTGAGCAGTTCTTC.

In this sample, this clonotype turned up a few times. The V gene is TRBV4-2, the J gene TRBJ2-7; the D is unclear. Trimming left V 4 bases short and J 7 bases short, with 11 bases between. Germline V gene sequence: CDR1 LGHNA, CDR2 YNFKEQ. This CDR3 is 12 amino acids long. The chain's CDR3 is CASSPGPLEQYF. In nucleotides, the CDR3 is TGTGCCAGCAGCCCCGGACCTTTAGAGCAGTACTTC.

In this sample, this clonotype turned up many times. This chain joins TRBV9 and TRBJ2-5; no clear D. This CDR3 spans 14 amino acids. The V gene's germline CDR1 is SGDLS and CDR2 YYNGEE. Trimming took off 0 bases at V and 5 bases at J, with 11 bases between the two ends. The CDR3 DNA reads TGTGCCAGCAGCGTAGGGCTACCGGCGGAGACCCAGTACTTC. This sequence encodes CASSVGLPAETQYF.

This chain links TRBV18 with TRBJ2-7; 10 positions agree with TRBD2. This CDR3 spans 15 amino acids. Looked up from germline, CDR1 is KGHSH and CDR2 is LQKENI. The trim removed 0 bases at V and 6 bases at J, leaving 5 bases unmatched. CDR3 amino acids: CASSPPSSGSREQYF. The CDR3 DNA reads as TGTGCCAGCTCACCACCGTCTAGCGGGAGTCGCGAGCAGTACTTC.

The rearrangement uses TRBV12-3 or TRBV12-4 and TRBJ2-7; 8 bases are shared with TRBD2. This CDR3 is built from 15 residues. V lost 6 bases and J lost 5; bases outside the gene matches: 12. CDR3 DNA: TGTGCCAGCAGCCGAGGGTCCGGGACTAGAGACGAGCAGTACTTC. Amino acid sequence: CASSRGSGTRDEQYF.

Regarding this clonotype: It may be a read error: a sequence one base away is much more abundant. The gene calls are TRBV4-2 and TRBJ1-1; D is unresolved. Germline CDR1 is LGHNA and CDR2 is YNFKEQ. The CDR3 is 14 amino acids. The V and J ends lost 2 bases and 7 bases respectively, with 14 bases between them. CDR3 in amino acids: CASSQLPRTNEAFF. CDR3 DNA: TGTGCCAGCAGCCAACTACCCCGGACGAATGAAGCTTTCTTT.

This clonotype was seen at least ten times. The CDR3 DNA reads TGTGCCAGCAGCTTAGACCTAGCGTGGAACTCCTACGAGCAGTACTTC. It encodes CASSLDLAWNSYEQYF. V and J are TRBV7-2 and TRBJ2-7; D is possibly TRBD2 (6 bases). Germline V gene data show CDR1 as SGHTA and CDR2 as FQGNSA. The CDR3 consists of 16 residues. The ends were cut back, 1 base at V and 0 bases at J, with 13 bases in the middle.

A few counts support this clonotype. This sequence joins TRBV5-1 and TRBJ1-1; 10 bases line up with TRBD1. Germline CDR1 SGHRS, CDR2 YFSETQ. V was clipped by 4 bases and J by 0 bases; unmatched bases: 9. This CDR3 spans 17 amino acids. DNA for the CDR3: TGCGCCAGCAGCGCCGGGACAGGGGCTAGTTTGAACACTGAAGCTTTCTTT. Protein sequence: CASSAGTGASLNTEAFF.

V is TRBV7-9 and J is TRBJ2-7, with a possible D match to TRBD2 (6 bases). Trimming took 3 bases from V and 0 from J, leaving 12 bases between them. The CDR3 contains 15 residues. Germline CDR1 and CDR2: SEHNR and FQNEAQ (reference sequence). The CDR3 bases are TGTGCCAGCAGCTTCGGGAGTGGTCCCTCCTACGAGCAGTACTTC. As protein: CASSFGSGPSYEQYF.

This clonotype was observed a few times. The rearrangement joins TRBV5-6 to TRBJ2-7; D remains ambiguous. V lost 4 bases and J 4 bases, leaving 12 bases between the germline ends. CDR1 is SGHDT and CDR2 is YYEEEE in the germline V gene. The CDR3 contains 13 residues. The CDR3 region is CASSQNAAYEQYF. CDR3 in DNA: TGTGCCAGCAGCCAAAACGCAGCTTACGAGCAGTACTTC.

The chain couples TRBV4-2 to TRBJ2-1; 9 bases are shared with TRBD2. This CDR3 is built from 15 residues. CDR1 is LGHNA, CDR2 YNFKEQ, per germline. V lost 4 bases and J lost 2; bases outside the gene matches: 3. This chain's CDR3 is CASSRVAGAYNEQFF. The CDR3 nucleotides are TGTGCCAGCAGCCGAGTAGCGGGAGCCTACAATGAGCAGTTCTTC.